The 18 T cell receptor beta chains in this list originate from one sample, sequenced in a study of T cell changes during pregnancy in multiple sclerosis. Profiling relied on immunoSEQ multiplex PCR, and the TCRdb table lists in-frame clones only, not all of them. The sample yields 30,000 to 45,000 clones, 88% seen once. Sequences were derived from CD4+ T cells from peripheral blood mononuclear cells, sampled before pregnancy. These receptors were taken from a female donor with multiple sclerosis, enrolled in a pregnancy study.

This clone was counted once. V is TRBV6-5 and J is TRBJ2-1; 8 nucleotides match TRBD1. This CDR3 is built from 15 residues. The germline V gene encodes CDR1 MNHEY and CDR2 SVGAGI. The junction had 4 bases not matched to a gene; V was cut back by 6 bases and J by 0 bases. Here the CDR3 reads CASSRGQGSYNEQFF. The CDR3 nucleotides read TGTGCCAGCAGCCGAGGACAGGGCTCCTACAATGAGCAGTTCTTC.

Worth noting for this clone: The sample has other DNA sequences that encode this CDR3 too. The chain combines TRBV18 with TRBJ2-7; 11 positions agree with TRBD1. Germline V gives CDR1 KGHSH, CDR2 LQKENI. V gave up 3 bases and J gave up 4 bases; unmatched junction bases: 2. This CDR3 has 14 residues. CDR3 region: CASSPGQGVYEQYF. In DNA, the CDR3 is TGTGCCAGCTCACCGGGACAGGGGGTGTACGAGCAGTACTTC.

The chain combines TRBV19 with TRBJ2-1, with D tentatively TRBD2 (5 bases). V was clipped by 3 bases and J by 1 base, with 13 bases between them. In germline, CDR1 is LNHDA, CDR2 SQIVND (reference sequence). The CDR3 spans 16 residues. CDR3 residues: CASSIVSVRSYNEQFF. The CDR3 DNA reads as TGTGCCAGTAGTATTGTTAGCGTACGATCCTACAATGAGCAGTTCTTC.

The J gene is TRBJ2-1, the V gene TRBV5-1; 10 bases are a match to TRBD2. Germline V gene data show CDR1 as SGHRS and CDR2 as YFSETQ. V lost 1 base to trimming and J lost 5 bases; unmatched junction nucleotides: 3. This CDR3 contains 15 residues. The CDR3 region is CASSLLTSGNNEQFF. The CDR3 DNA is TGCGCCAGCAGCTTGCTCACTAGCGGGAACAATGAGCAGTTCTTC.

As DNA, the CDR3 is TGTGCCTGGACTTCCGGGACTGTCTATGAAAAACTGTTTTTT. Its protein is CAWTSGTVYEKLFF. This chain connects TRBV30 to TRBJ1-4; D is perhaps TRBD1 (5 bases). Germline CDR1 is GTSNPN and CDR2 is SVGIG (reference sequence). Trimming stripped 4 bases from V and 6 bases from J, with 15 bases between. The CDR3 consists of 14 residues.

V usage is TRBV7-2 and J usage is TRBJ2-1, with 8 positions matching TRBD1. The ends lost 1 base at V and 6 bases at J; junction bases unmatched: 5. Germline V gene sequence: CDR1 SGHTA, CDR2 FQGNSA. The CDR3 has 15 amino acids. Written as DNA, the CDR3 is TGTGCCAGCAGCTTAGAGGCCACAGGGGGCAATGAGCAGTTCTTC. It encodes CASSLEATGGNEQFF.

This chain links TRBV5-6 with TRBJ2-3; D perhaps matches TRBD2 (5 bases). This CDR3 is built from 14 residues. Trimming removed 4 bases from V and 2 bases from J, with 11 bases in between. CDR1 is SGHDT and CDR2 is YYEEEE in the germline V gene. Written as DNA, the CDR3 is TGTGCCAGCAGCCCCGAAGCGGTCACAGATACGCAGTATTTT. This translates into CASSPEAVTDTQYF. The full variable domain, completed using reference TRBV5-6 and TRBJ2-3, is DAGVTQSPTHLIKTRGQQVTLRCSPKSGHDTVSWYQQALGQGPQFIFQYYEEEERQRGNFPDRFSGHQFPNYSSELNVNALLLGDSALYLCASSPEAVTDTQYFGPGTRLTVL.

In regard to this clone: A read error may produce the germline difference seen at one junction end. The chain uses TRBV7-9 and TRBJ2-3; no clear D. CDR3 size: 13 residues. Per the germline V gene, CDR1 is SEHNR and CDR2 is FQNEAQ (reference sequence). CDR3 in amino acids: CASSLSSPETQYF. The CDR3 DNA follows: TGTGCCAGCAGCTTATCTTCCCCAGAAACGCAGTATTTT.

CDR3 sequence: CASSPPFPQETQYF. The CDR3 region has the DNA TGTGCCAGCTCACCACCTTTCCCACAAGAGACCCAGTACTTC. The genes are TRBV18 and TRBJ2-5, with unresolved D. V lost 0 bases to trimming and J lost 2 bases, with 7 bases between them. The CDR3 length is 14 residues. Germline V gene data show CDR1 as KGHSH and CDR2 as LQKENI.

The chain links TRBV2 to TRBJ2-3, with TRBD2 matching over 8 bases. This CDR3 has 15 residues. V was pared by 5 bases and J by 4 bases, with 8 bases of the junction left unmatched. Per germline, CDR1 SNHLY and CDR2 FYNNEI. The CDR3 loop reads CASSSDARGADTQYF. The DNA of the CDR3 is TGTGCCAGCAGTTCCGACGCGCGGGGGGCAGATACGCAGTATTTT.

The chain has TRBV27 and TRBJ2-6; 10 bases agree with TRBD1. This CDR3 has 21 residues. V shed 5 bases, J shed 3 bases, and the junction held 19 bases outside the gene matches. Germline CDR1 is MNHEY and CDR2 is SMNVEV (reference sequence). As DNA, the CDR3 is TGTGCCAGCAGTCATCTAATATTGTCAGGGACAGGGGTTGGTGGGGCCAACGTCCTGACTTTC. Protein sequence: CASSHLILSGTGVGGANVLTF.

The chain is built from TRBV6-6 and TRBJ1-1; a weak D match, TRBD1 (5 bases). The CDR3 covers 13 residues. Germline V lookup: CDR1 MNHNY, CDR2 SVGAGI (reference sequence). The V end was cut by 6 bases, the J end by 1 base, with 9 bases between. The CDR3 DNA sequence: TGTGCCAGCAGGCGGCAGGGGAACACTGAAGCTTTCTTT. Translating it yields CASRRQGNTEAFF.

This sequence joins TRBV2 and TRBJ1-2; 7 nucleotides agree with TRBD1. The CDR3 sequence is 12 residues long. Germline V gene lookup returns CDR1 SNHLY and CDR2 FYNNEI. Losses at the gene ends were 7 bases for V and 7 bases for J; bases not matched to a gene: 6. The CDR3 loop reads CASTYEGAGYTF. CDR3 in DNA: TGTGCCAGCACCTATGAGGGGGCTGGCTACACCTTC.

The chain recombines TRBV28 with TRBJ2-2; TRBD1 might be the D (6 bases). Per the germline V gene, CDR1 is MDHEN and CDR2 is SYDVKM. Trimming stripped 11 bases from V and 5 bases from J, with 18 bases between. This CDR3 is built from 14 residues. CDR3 nucleotides: TGTGCCGGGAAACCGGGACAACTTACCGGGGAGCTGTTTTTT. Protein: CAGKPGQLTGELFF. The whole variable domain, filled in from reference TRBV28 and TRBJ2-2, reads DVKVTQSSRYLVKRTGEKVFLECVQDMDHENMFWYRQDPGLGLRLIYFSYDVKMKEKGDIPEGYSVSREKKERFSLILESASTNQTSMYLCAGKPGQLTGELFFGEGSRLTVL.

The chain employs TRBV5-5 and TRBJ2-5; 15 bases align to TRBD2. The CDR3 has 16 amino acids. The junction had 1 base not matched to a gene; V was cut back by 2 bases and J by 2 bases. The germline gives CDR1 SGHKS, CDR2 YYEKEE (reference sequence). In DNA, the CDR3 is TGTGCCAGCAGCTTCGGACTAGCGGGAGGGCAAGAGACCCAGTACTTC. Translating gives CASSFGLAGGQETQYF. The variable domain in full, completed from reference TRBV5-5 and TRBJ2-5, reads DAGVTQSPTHLIKTRGQQVTLRCSPISGHKSVSWYQQVLGQGPQFIFQYYEKEERGRGNFPDRFSARQFPNYSSELNVNALLLGDSALYLCASSFGLAGGQETQYFGPGTRLLVL.

This chain joins TRBV28 and TRBJ2-7, with 8 bases that match TRBD2. The germline CDR1 and CDR2 sequences are MDHEN and SYDVKM. The CDR3 loop spans 16 amino acids. The junction had 17 bases not matched to a gene; V was cut back by 7 bases and J by 6 bases. The CDR3 nucleotides read TGTGCCAGCAACTTAAGAAAAGCGGGAGAGGGAGGCGAGCAGTACTTC. Translation: CASNLRKAGEGGEQYF.

This CDR3 reads CASSGGRGEKLFF. CDR3 nucleotides: TGTGCCAGCAGTGGTGGCAGGGGTGAAAAACTGTTTTTT. This chain connects TRBV2 to TRBJ1-4; a possible D gene is TRBD1 (6 bases). V lost 4 bases to trimming and J lost 7 bases, with 10 bases between them. Germline loops: CDR1 SNHLY, CDR2 FYNNEI. The CDR3 is 13 amino acids. The full variable domain, completed using reference TRBV2 and TRBJ1-4, is EPEVTQTPSHQVTQMGQEVILRCVPISNHLYFYWYRQILGQKVEFLVSFYNNEISEKSEIFDDQFSVERPDGSNFTLKIRSTKLEDSAMYFCASSGGRGEKLFFGSGTQLSVL.

The chain has TRBV7-2 and TRBJ2-3, with 13 positions matching TRBD2. Unmatched junction bases numbered 0, after V lost 2 bases and J lost 4 bases. The CDR3 consists of 15 residues. CDR1 is SGHTA and CDR2 is FQGNSA in the germline V gene. CDR3 amino acids: CASSLTSGRADTQYF. CDR3 bases: TGTGCCAGCAGCTTAACTAGCGGGAGGGCAGATACGCAGTATTTT.